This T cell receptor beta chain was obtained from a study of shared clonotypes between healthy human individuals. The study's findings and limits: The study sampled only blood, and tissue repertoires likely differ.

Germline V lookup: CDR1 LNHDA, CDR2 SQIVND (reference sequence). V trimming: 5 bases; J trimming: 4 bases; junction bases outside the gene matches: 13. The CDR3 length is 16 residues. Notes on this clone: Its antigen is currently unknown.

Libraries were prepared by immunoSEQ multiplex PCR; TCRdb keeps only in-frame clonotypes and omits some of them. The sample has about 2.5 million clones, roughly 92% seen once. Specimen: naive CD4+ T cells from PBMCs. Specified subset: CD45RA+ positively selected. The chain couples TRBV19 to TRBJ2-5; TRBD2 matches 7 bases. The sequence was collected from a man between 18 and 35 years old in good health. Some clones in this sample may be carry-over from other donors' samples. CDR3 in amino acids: CASSLGPGGFGETQYF. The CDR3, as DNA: TGTGCCAGTAGTCTTGGACCGGGGGGTTTCGGAGAGACCCAGTACTTC.